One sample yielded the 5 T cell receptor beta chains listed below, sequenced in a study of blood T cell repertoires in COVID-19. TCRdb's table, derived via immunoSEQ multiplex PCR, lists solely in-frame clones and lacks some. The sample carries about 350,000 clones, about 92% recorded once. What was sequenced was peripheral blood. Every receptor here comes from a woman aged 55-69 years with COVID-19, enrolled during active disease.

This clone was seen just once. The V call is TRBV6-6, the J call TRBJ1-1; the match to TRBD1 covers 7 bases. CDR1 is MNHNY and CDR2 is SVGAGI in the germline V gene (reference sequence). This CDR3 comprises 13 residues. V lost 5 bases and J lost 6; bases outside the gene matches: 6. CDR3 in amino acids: CASSKGGIAEAFF. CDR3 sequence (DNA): TGTGCCAGCAGTAAAGGGGGCATCGCTGAAGCTTTCTTT.

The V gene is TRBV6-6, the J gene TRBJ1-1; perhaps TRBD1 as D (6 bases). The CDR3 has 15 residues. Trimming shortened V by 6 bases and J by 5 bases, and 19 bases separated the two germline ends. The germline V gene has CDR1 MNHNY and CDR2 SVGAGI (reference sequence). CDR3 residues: CASRRGGGLGTEAFF. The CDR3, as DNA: TGTGCCAGCAGAAGGGGGGGAGGTTTGGGTACTGAAGCTTTCTTT.

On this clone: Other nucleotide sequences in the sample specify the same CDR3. The CDR3 is CASSLSRDQPQHF. DNA of the CDR3: TGTGCCAGCAGTTTATCCCGGGATCAGCCCCAGCATTTT. This sequence joins TRBV27 and TRBJ1-5; unclear D gene. The CDR3 runs to 13 residues. Trimming left V 0 bases short and J 5 bases short, with 5 bases between. Germline CDR1 and CDR2: MNHEY and SMNVEV (reference sequence).

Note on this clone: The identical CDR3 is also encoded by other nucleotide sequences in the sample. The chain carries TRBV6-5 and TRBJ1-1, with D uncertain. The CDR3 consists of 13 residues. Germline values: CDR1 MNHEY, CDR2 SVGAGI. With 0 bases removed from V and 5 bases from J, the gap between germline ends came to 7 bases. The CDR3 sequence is CASSYSRRTEAFF. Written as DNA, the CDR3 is TGTGCCAGCAGTTACTCGAGGCGTACTGAAGCTTTCTTT.

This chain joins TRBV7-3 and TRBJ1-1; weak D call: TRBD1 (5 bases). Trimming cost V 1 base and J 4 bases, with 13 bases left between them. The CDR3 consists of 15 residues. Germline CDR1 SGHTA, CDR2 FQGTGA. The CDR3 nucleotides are TGTGCCAGCAGCTTAAATCCAGGGAGGGCCACTGAAGCTTTCTTT. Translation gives CASSLNPGRATEAFF.